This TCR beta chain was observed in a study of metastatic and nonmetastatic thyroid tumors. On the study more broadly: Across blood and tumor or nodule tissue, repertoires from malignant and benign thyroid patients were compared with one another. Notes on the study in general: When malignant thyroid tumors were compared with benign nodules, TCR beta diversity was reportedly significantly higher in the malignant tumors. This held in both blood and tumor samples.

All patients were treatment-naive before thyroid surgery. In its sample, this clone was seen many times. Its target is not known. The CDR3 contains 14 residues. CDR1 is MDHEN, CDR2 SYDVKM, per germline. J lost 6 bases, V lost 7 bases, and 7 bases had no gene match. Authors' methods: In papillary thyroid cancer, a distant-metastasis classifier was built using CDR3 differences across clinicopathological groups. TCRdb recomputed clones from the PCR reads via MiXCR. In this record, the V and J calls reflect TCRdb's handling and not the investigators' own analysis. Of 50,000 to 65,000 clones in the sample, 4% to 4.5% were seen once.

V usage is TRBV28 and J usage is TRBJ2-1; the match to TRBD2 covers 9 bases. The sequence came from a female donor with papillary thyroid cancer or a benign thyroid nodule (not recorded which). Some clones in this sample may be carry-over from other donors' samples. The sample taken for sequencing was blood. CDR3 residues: CASTSSGEVNEQFF. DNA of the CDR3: TGTGCCAGCACATCTAGCGGGGAGGTCAATGAGCAGTTCTTC.